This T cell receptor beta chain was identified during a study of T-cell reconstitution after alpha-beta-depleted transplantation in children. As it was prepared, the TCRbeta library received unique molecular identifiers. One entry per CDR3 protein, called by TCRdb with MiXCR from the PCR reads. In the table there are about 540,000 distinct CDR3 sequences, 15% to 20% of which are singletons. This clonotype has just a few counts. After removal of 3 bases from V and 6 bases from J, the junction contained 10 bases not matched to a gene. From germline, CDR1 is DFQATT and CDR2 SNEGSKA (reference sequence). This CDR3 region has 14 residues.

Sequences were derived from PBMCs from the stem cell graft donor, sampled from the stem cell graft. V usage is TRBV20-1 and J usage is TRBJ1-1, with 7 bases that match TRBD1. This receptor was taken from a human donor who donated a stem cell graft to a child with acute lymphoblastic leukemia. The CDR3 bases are TGCAGTGCTAGGTACAGGGGCTCCTCTTCTGAAGCTTTCTTT. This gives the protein CSARYRGSSSEAFF.